The 3 T cell receptor beta chains below were found in one sample sequenced in a study of blood T cell repertoires in COVID-19. Sequencing used immunoSEQ multiplex PCR; TCRdb keeps in-frame clones, though not all of them. This table holds some 100,000 clones, around four fifths found once. The sequencing sample was made of peripheral blood. The receptors stem from a woman in her 70s with acute or convalescent COVID-19.

The rearrangement uses TRBV6-1 and TRBJ1-2, with a possible D match to TRBD1 (5 bases). Germline V gives CDR1 MNHNS, CDR2 SASEGT. Trimming stripped 3 bases from V and 4 bases from J, with 12 bases between. CDR3 length: 14 residues. CDR3 DNA: TGTGCCAGCAGTGAGGTGGGGGAGGTCTATGGCTACACCTTC. It encodes CASSEVGEVYGYTF.

This chain uses TRBV19 with TRBJ1-6; no clear D. V was pared by 5 bases and J by 7 bases, with 21 bases between. Per the germline V gene, CDR1 is LNHDA and CDR2 is SQIVND (reference sequence). The CDR3 extends over 17 amino acids. CDR3 sequence reads: CASSPSLTGEGNSPLHF. DNA for the CDR3: TGTGCCAGTAGTCCGTCCCTGACTGGGGAGGGAAATTCACCCCTCCACTTT.

The V call is TRBV5-1, the J call TRBJ2-7; D is perhaps TRBD1 (5 bases). The CDR3 length is 14 residues. Trimming removed 3 bases from V and 3 bases from J, with 13 bases in between. In germline, CDR1 is SGHRS, CDR2 YFSETQ. The CDR3 loop reads CASSSPQGDYEQYF. As DNA, the CDR3 is TGCGCCAGCAGCTCCCCCCAAGGGGACTACGAGCAGTACTTC.